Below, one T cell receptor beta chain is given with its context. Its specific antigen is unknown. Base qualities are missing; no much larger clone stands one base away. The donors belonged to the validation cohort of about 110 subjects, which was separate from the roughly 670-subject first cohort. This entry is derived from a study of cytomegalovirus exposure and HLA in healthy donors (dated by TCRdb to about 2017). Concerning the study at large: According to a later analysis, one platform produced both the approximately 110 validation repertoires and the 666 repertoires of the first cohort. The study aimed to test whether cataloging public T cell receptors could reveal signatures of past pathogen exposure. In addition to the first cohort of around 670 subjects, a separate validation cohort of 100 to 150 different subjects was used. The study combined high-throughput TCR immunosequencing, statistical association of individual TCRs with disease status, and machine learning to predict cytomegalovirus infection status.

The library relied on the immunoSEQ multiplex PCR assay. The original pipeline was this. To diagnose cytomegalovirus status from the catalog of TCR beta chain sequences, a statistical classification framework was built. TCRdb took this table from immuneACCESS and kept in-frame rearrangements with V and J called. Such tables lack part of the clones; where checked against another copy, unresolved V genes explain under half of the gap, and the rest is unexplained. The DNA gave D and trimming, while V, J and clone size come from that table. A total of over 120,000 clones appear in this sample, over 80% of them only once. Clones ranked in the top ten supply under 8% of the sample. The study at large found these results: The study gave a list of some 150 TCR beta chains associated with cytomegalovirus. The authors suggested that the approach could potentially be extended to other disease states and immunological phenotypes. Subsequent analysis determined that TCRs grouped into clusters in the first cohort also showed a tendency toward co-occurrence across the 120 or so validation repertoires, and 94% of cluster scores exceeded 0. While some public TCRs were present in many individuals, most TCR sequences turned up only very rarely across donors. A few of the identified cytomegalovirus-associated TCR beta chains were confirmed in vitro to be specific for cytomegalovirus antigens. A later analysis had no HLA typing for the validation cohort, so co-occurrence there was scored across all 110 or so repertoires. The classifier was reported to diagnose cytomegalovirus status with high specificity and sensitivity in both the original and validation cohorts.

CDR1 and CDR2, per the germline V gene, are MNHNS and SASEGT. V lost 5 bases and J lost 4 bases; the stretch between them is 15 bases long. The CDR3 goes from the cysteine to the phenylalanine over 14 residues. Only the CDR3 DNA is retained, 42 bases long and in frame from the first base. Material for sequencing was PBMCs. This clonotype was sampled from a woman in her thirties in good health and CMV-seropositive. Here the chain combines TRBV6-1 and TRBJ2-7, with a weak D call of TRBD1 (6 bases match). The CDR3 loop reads CASSPGAVKYEQYF. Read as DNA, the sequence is TGTGCCAGCAGTCCAGGGGCGGTTAAGTACGAGCAGTACTTC.